This TCR beta chain was retrieved from a study of post-analysis software for immune sequencing data. This clonotype has a count of ten or more. Unique-molecular-identifier-tagged TCR beta cDNA libraries were used. Using its own MiXCR run on the PCR reads, TCRdb lists one record per CDR3 protein. In the table there are about 170,000 distinct CDR3 sequences, approximately 31% of which are singletons. The sample comprised blood. This receptor was obtained from a girl aged 5 to 17 with multiple sclerosis.

CDR3 sequence reads: CASSPGLGTTDTQYF. The CDR3 nucleotides read TGCGCCAGCAGCCCAGGACTAGGGACCACAGATACGCAGTATTTT. The gene calls are TRBV5-1 and TRBJ2-3; 7 bases map to TRBD2. Trimming at V came to 4 bases and at J to 2 bases, leaving 7 bases not matched to a gene. CDR1 is SGHRS, CDR2 YFSETQ, per germline. The CDR3 runs 15 residues.